The 26 T cell receptor beta chains listed next were all sequenced from one sample in a study of monozygotic twins with cystic fibrosis. Generated by immunoSEQ multiplex PCR, the TCRdb table keeps only in-frame clones and is missing some. The table includes 34,000 or so clones, about nine tenths detected once. Sequencing was performed on blood. The receptors were sampled from a boy aged 2 to 10 with cystic fibrosis.

The chain is built from TRBV7-9 and TRBJ2-7; no firm D call. V was cut by 4 bases and J by 3 bases, with 10 bases left in between. Germline CDR1 and CDR2: SEHNR and FQNEAQ (reference sequence). This CDR3 contains 13 residues. CDR3 DNA sequence: TGTGCCAGCAGCTCCAACCAATACTACGAGCAGTACTTC. Translating gives CASSSNQYYEQYF.

The chain uses TRBV19 and TRBJ1-2; possibly TRBD1 for D (5 bases). From germline, CDR1 is LNHDA and CDR2 SQIVND (reference sequence). Trimming removed 5 bases from V and 4 bases from J, with 11 bases in between. The CDR3 is 13 amino acids. The CDR3 DNA follows: TGTGCCAGTAGTTCACAGGATTTCTATGGCTACACCTTC. It yields the protein CASSSQDFYGYTF.

The table lists this clone with a count of one. This chain uses TRBV19 with TRBJ2-7; the match to TRBD1 covers 12 bases. The CDR3 is 16 residues long. With 1 base clipped from V and 4 bases from J, the junction kept 5 bases outside the gene matches. CDR1 is LNHDA, CDR2 SQIVND, per germline (reference sequence). In nucleotides, the CDR3 is TGTGCCAGTAGTATAGCCGGGACAGGGGGCAGGTACGAGCAGTACTTC. Amino acid sequence: CASSIAGTGGRYEQYF.

Only one count was recorded for this clone. The chain has TRBV9 and TRBJ1-6; D gene ambiguous. Trimming stripped 0 bases from V and 10 bases from J, with 8 bases between. There are 13 residues in the CDR3. Germline CDR1 SGDLS, CDR2 YYNGEE. The CDR3 protein is CASSVEEESPLHF. DNA for the CDR3: TGTGCCAGCAGCGTAGAAGAGGAATCACCCCTCCACTTT.

The V gene is TRBV19, the J gene TRBJ2-7; D could derive from TRBD1 or TRBD2 (5 bases each). Trimming left V 3 bases short and J 6 bases short, with 9 bases between. Germline-derived CDR1 and CDR2 are LNHDA and SQIVND (reference sequence). This CDR3 has 12 residues. CDR3 DNA sequence: TGTGCCAGTAGTATCTCAGGGACCGAGCAGTACTTC. Protein: CASSISGTEQYF.

The rearrangement links TRBV5-1 to TRBJ2-5; tentatively, D is TRBD1 (5 bases). Trimming pared 2 bases from V and 0 bases from J, leaving 8 bases between. Germline values: CDR1 SGHRS, CDR2 YFSETQ. CDR3 size: 14 residues. CDR3 region: CASSFAGYQETQYF. CDR3 sequence (DNA): TGCGCCAGCAGCTTCGCAGGGTACCAAGAGACCCAGTACTTC.

This chain links TRBV9 with TRBJ2-3; weak D call: TRBD1 (5 bases). CDR1 is SGDLS, CDR2 YYNGEE, per germline. The CDR3 spans 15 residues. Between the trimmed V and J ends, which lost 0 bases and 3 bases, there was a span of 11 bases. CDR3 amino acids: CASSVGGIGTDTQYF. CDR3 nucleotide sequence: TGTGCCAGCAGCGTAGGGGGCATTGGTACAGATACGCAGTATTTT. Using reference TRBV9 and TRBJ2-3 for the parts outside the CDR3, the full variable domain is DSGVTQTPKHLITATGQRVTLRCSPRSGDLSVYWYQQSLDQGLQFLIQYYNGEERAKGNILERFSAQQFPDLHSELNLSSLELGDSALYFCASSVGGIGTDTQYFGPGTRLTVL.

The CDR3 spells CASSSRDPDTQYF. The CDR3 DNA sequence: TGTGCCAGCAGCTCCAGGGATCCAGATACGCAGTATTTT. The chain employs TRBV7-3 and TRBJ2-3; TRBD1 is a possible D gene (5 bases). The CDR3 loop spans 13 amino acids. The V gene lost 4 bases and the J gene lost 4 bases, with 9 bases spanning the gap. The germline CDR1 and CDR2 sequences are SGHTA and FQGTGA.

The CDR3 nucleotides read TGTGCCAGCAGCCCCCCGGGGACAACTAGCACAGATACGCAGTATTTT. Protein sequence: CASSPPGTTSTDTQYF. The rearrangement uses TRBV7-3 and TRBJ2-3, with D perhaps TRBD1 (6 bases). Germline V lookup: CDR1 SGHTA, CDR2 FQGTGA. This CDR3 has 16 residues. V was trimmed by 5 bases and J by 0 bases, leaving 15 bases between them.

V is TRBV13 and J is TRBJ1-3; possible D gene TRBD1, 5 bases. Germline CDR1 PRHDT, CDR2 FYEKMQ (reference sequence). The CDR3 is made up of 16 amino acids. V was shortened by 5 bases and J by 0 bases, with 14 bases between the two germline ends. This CDR3 reads CASSIPGPLSGNTIYF. The CDR3 coding sequence is TGTGCCAGCAGCATACCGGGACCACTCTCTGGAAACACCATATATTTT. The full variable domain, its missing parts supplied by reference TRBV13 and TRBJ1-3, is AAGVIQSPRHLIKEKRETATLKCYPIPRHDTVYWYQQGPGQDPQFLISFYEKMQSDKGSIPDRFSAQQFSDYHSELNMSSLELGDSALYFCASSIPGPLSGNTIYFGEGSWLTVV.

The chain employs TRBV4-2 and TRBJ2-7; D possibly corresponds to TRBD2 (6 bases). The CDR3 length is 16 residues. Germline CDR1 and CDR2: LGHNA and YNFKEQ. V lost 0 bases and J lost 0, with 12 bases in between. CDR3 residues: CASSQEGGGSSYEQYF. CDR3 DNA sequence: TGTGCCAGCAGCCAAGAAGGTGGGGGGAGCTCCTACGAGCAGTACTTC.

V gene TRBV6-5 combines with J gene TRBJ1-3; D not certain. Trimming left V 6 bases short and J 4 bases short, with 10 bases between. The CDR3 contains 13 residues. Germline CDR1 reads MNHEY; CDR2 reads SVGAGI. CDR3 amino acids: CASRLLAGNTIYF. The CDR3 nucleotides read TGTGCCAGCAGACTCCTCGCCGGAAACACCATATATTTT.

This clone was seen more than once but under ten times. The rearrangement uses TRBV15 and TRBJ1-4; 7 bases are shared with TRBD1. This CDR3 is 15 amino acids long. V dropped 3 bases and J dropped 6; count of bases not matched to a gene: 7. Per germline, CDR1 LNHNV and CDR2 YYDKDF (reference sequence). The DNA for the CDR3 is TGTGCCACCAGCAGGCCGGGACAGCTCTATGAAAAACTGTTTTTT. Its translation is CATSRPGQLYEKLFF.

This clone was seen once. V gene TRBV19 combines with J gene TRBJ2-7; TRBD1 matches 8 bases. This CDR3 spans 14 amino acids. V shed 6 bases and J 3 bases; nucleotides not matched to a gene: 7. Germline CDR1 reads LNHDA; CDR2 reads SQIVND (reference sequence). CDR3 protein: CASSQTGANYEQYF. In DNA form, the CDR3 reads TGTGCCAGTAGCCAGACAGGGGCCAACTACGAGCAGTACTTC.

This sequence joins TRBV5-5 and TRBJ1-2; 7 positions agree with TRBD1. Germline assignment: CDR1 SGHKS and CDR2 YYEKEE (reference sequence). The CDR3 totals 15 residues. V lost 4 bases, J lost 1 base, and 7 bases stayed unmatched. CDR3 in amino acids: CASSGDRAFNYGYTF. The CDR3 DNA is TGTGCCAGCAGCGGAGACAGGGCATTTAACTATGGCTACACCTTC.

This rearrangement joins TRBV6-6 to TRBJ2-7, with D possibly being TRBD1 or TRBD2 (5 bases each). V was trimmed by 6 bases and J by 9 bases, leaving 18 bases between them. This CDR3 region has 13 residues. Germline V CDR1 and CDR2: MNHNY, SVGAGI (reference sequence). CDR3 DNA sequence: TGTGCCAGCAGCTTCCCCGGGGCCTCCACGCAGTACTTC. Residues: CASSFPGASTQYF.

The chain uses TRBV19 and TRBJ2-3; D not resolved. CDR1 is LNHDA, CDR2 SQIVND, per germline (reference sequence). Trimming pared 3 bases from V and 1 base from J, leaving 8 bases between. This CDR3 has 14 amino acids. CDR3 region: CASSMGWGTDTQYF. CDR3 sequence (DNA): TGTGCCAGTAGTATGGGGTGGGGCACAGATACGCAGTATTTT.

This clone was detected a few times. The chain is built from TRBV7-9 and TRBJ1-2; the D gene is possibly TRBD1 (5 bases). CDR1 and CDR2 from the germline V gene are SEHNR and FQNEAQ (reference sequence). This CDR3 is built from 15 residues. Trimming removed 0 bases from V and 4 bases from J, with 12 bases in between. The CDR3 sequence is CASSLAGGAFYGYTF. Written as DNA, the CDR3 is TGTGCCAGCAGCTTAGCAGGTGGGGCCTTCTATGGCTACACCTTC. Together with reference TRBV7-9 and TRBJ1-2, the CDR3 gives the full variable domain: DTGVSQNPRHKITKRGQNVTFRCDPISEHNRLYWYRQTLGQGPEFLTYFQNEAQLEKSRLLSDRFSAERPKGSFSTLEIQRTEQGDSAMYLCASSLAGGAFYGYTFGSGTRLTVV.

The V call is TRBV19, the J call TRBJ2-7; D possibly corresponds to TRBD1 (6 bases). Trimming pared 6 bases from V and 1 base from J, leaving 13 bases between. Germline V gives CDR1 LNHDA, CDR2 SQIVND (reference sequence). The length of the CDR3 is 14 residues. DNA of the CDR3: TGTGCCAGTAGGGGCTCGGACAGATCCTACGAGCAGTACTTC. This gives the protein CASRGSDRSYEQYF. Full variable domain (missing parts from reference TRBV19 and TRBJ2-7): DGGITQSPKYLFRKEGQNVTLSCEQNLNHDAMYWYRQDPGQGLRLIYYSQIVNDFQKGDIAEGYSVSREKKESFPLTVTSAQKNPTAFYLCASRGSDRSYEQYFGPGTRLTVT.

CDR3 region: CASSILSGTAFF. For the CDR3, the DNA is TGTGCCAGTAGTATTTTATCCGGGACGGCTTTCTTT. The V call is TRBV19, the J call TRBJ1-1; possible D gene TRBD1, 5 bases. This CDR3 region has 12 residues. Trimming cost V 3 bases and J 11 bases, with 13 bases left between them. CDR1 and CDR2 (germline): LNHDA, SQIVND (reference sequence).

The chain has TRBV5-5 and TRBJ1-2; 7 bases match TRBD1. Germline loops: CDR1 SGHKS, CDR2 YYEKEE (reference sequence). V was clipped by 1 base and J by 3 bases; unmatched bases: 3. This CDR3 contains 14 residues. The CDR3 reads CASSLSRGDYGYTF. CDR3 coding DNA: TGTGCCAGCAGCTTGAGCAGGGGGGACTATGGCTACACCTTC. Together with reference TRBV5-5 and TRBJ1-2, the CDR3 gives the full variable domain: DAGVTQSPTHLIKTRGQQVTLRCSPISGHKSVSWYQQVLGQGPQFIFQYYEKEERGRGNFPDRFSARQFPNYSSELNVNALLLGDSALYLCASSLSRGDYGYTFGSGTRLTVV.

This chain connects TRBV4-1 to TRBJ1-6; a possible D gene is TRBD1 (5 bases). V shed 0 bases and J shed 9 bases, with 15 bases lying between them. Looked up from germline, CDR1 is MGHRA and CDR2 is YSYEKL. This CDR3 spans 16 amino acids. The CDR3 nucleotides are TGCGCCAGCAGCCAAGAGGGGGGGACGGCTTTTTCACCCCTCCACTTT. Translation: CASSQEGGTAFSPLHF.

This clone was recorded only once. The chain carries TRBV18 and TRBJ2-1; D is perhaps TRBD1 (5 bases). The CDR3 loop spans 15 amino acids. V dropped 3 bases and J dropped 7 bases, with 16 bases sitting between them. Germline V gives CDR1 KGHSH, CDR2 LQKENI. The CDR3 bases are TGTGCCAGCTCACCTCGGGTGGGGCTTTGGAATGAGCAGTTCTTC. Its translation: CASSPRVGLWNEQFF.

V and J are TRBV5-4 and TRBJ2-2; D is possibly TRBD1 (5 bases). Germline CDR1 SGHNT, CDR2 YYREEE (reference sequence). V was shortened by 6 bases and J by 0 bases, with 6 bases between the two germline ends. The CDR3 has 13 amino acids. In DNA, the CDR3 is TGTGCCAGCATAGGGGCGAACACCGGGGAGCTGTTTTTT. Translation gives CASIGANTGELFF. The full variable domain, with the rest looked up from reference TRBV5-4 and TRBJ2-2, is ETGVTQSPTHLIKTRGQQVTLRCSSQSGHNTVSWYQQALGQGPQFIFQYYREEENGRGNFPPRFSGLQFPNYSSELNVNALELDDSALYLCASIGANTGELFFGEGSRLTVL.

Here the CDR3 reads CASSTSLGESYEQYF. Here the CDR3 DNA reads TGTGCCAGTAGTACATCTCTAGGGGAATCCTACGAGCAGTACTTC. V usage is TRBV19 and J usage is TRBJ2-7; D may be TRBD1 (5 bases). The germline V and J ends were trimmed by 4 bases and 1 base, with 14 bases remaining between them. Germline CDR1 reads LNHDA; CDR2 reads SQIVND (reference sequence). There are 15 residues in the CDR3.

The CDR3 loop is CASGQGNYEQYF. The DNA of the CDR3 is TGCGCCAGTGGACAGGGGAACTACGAGCAGTACTTC. V and J are TRBV5-1 and TRBJ2-7; 9 nucleotides align to TRBD1. CDR1 is SGHRS and CDR2 is YFSETQ in the germline V gene. V lost 8 bases, J lost 3 bases, and 3 bases stayed unmatched. The CDR3 has 12 amino acids.